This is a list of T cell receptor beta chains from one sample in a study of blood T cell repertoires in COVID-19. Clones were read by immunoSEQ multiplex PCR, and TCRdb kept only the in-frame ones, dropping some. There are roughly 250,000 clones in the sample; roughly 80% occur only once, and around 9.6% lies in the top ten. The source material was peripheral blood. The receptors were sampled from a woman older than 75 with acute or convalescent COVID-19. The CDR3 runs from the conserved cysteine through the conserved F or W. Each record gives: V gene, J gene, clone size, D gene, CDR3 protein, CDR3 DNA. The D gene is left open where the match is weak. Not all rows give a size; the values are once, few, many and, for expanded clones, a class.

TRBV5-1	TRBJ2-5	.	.	CASSNNPRTEETQYF	TGCGCCAGCAGCAACAACCCCAGGACTGAAGAGACCCAGTACTTC
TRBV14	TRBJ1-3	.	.	CASSQDLGSSGNTIYF	TGTGCCAGCAGCCAAGATCTGGGGAGCTCTGGAAACACCATATATTTT
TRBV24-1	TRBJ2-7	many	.	CATSSPTGYEQYF	TGTGCCACCAGTAGCCCAACCGGGTACGAGCAGTACTTC
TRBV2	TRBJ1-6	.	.	CASSEVRTINSPLHF	TGTGCCAGCAGTGAAGTCAGGACTATCAATTCACCCCTCCACTTT
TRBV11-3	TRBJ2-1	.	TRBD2	CASSLEAGQDEQFF	TGTGCCAGCAGCTTAGAAGCGGGGCAGGATGAGCAGTTCTTC
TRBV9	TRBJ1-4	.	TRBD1	CASSEQGSWREKLFF	TGTGCCAGCAGCGAACAGGGGAGCTGGCGGGAAAAACTGTTTTTT
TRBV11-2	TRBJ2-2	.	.	CASSLDGPSTGELFF	TGTGCCAGCAGCTTGGATGGTCCTAGTACCGGGGAGCTGTTTTTT
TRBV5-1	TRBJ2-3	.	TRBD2	CASSLAGGRTDTQYF	TGCGCCAGCAGCCTAGCGGGGGGACGCACAGATACGCAGTATTTT
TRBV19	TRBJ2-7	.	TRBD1	CASSVGQGINYEQYF	TGTGCCAGTAGTGTAGGACAGGGGATAAATTACGAGCAGTACTTC
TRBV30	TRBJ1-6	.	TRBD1	CAWKGTGYSPLHF	TGTGCCTGGAAAGGGACAGGATATTCACCCCTCCACTTT
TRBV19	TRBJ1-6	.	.	CASSHKGGNSPLHF	TGTGCCAGTAGTCATAAGGGAGGGAATTCACCCCTCCACTTT
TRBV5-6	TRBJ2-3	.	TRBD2	CASRSYPGLLTDTQYF	TGTGCCAGCAGGTCCTACCCGGGACTACTCACAGATACGCAGTATTTT
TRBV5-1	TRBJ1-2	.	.	CASSLTGANYGYTF	TGCGCCAGCAGCTTGACAGGAGCTAACTATGGCTACACCTTC
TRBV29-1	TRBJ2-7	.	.	CSVGLSSYEQYF	TGCAGCGTTGGCCTAAGCTCCTACGAGCAGTACTTC
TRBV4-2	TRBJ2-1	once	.	CASSQDPNTYNEQFF	TGTGCCAGCAGCCAAGACCCAAATACTTACAATGAGCAGTTCTTC
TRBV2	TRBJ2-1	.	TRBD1	CASSLQGYEQFF	TGTGCCAGCAGTTTACAGGGGTATGAGCAGTTCTTC
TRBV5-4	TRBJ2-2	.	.	CASSFGGPRANTGELFF	TGTGCCAGCAGCTTCGGGGGGCCTAGGGCGAACACCGGGGAGCTGTTTTTT
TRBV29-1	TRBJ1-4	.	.	CSVEEPGYNEKLFF	TGCAGCGTTGAAGAGCCGGGTTATAATGAAAAACTGTTTTTT
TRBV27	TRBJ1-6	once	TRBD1	CASSPNWDRALNSPLHF	TGTGCCAGCAGTCCCAACTGGGACAGGGCCCTTAATTCACCCCTCCACTTT
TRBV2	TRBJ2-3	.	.	CASSEARPYTDTQYF	TGTGCCAGCAGTGAAGCGAGGCCATACACAGATACGCAGTATTTT
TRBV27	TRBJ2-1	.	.	CASRRDSLITYNEQFF	TGTGCCAGCAGGCGGGACAGTCTAATAACCTACAATGAGCAGTTCTTC
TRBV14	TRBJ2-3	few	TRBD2	CASSRAGAGTQYF	TGTGCCAGCAGCAGAGCGGGGGCCGGAACGCAGTATTTT
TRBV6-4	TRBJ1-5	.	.	CASSWTVNQPQHF	TGTGCCAGCAGCTGGACAGTCAATCAGCCCCAGCATTTT
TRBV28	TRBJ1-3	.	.	CASSPPGGGSGNTIYF	TGTGCCAGCAGTCCGCCGGGGGGGGGCTCTGGAAACACCATATATTTT
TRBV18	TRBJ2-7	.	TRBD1	CASSPPQGARNEQYF	TGTGCCAGCTCACCACCGCAGGGGGCGAGGAACGAGCAGTACTTC
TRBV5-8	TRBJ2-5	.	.	CASSLGPGYETQYF	TGTGCCAGCAGCTTGGGTCCAGGGTACGAGACCCAGTACTTC
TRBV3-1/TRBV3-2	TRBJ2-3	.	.	CASSLSGTDTQYF	TGTGCCAGCAGCCTGTCGGGTACAGATACGCAGTATTTT
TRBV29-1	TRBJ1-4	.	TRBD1	CSVRTGGNEKLFF	TGCAGCGTCCGGACAGGGGGTAATGAAAAACTGTTTTTT
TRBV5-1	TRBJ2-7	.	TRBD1	CASSFSDRLTYEQYF	TGCGCCAGCAGTTTCTCGGACAGGCTAACCTACGAGCAGTACTTC
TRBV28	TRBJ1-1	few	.	CASSPARGGTEAFF	TGTGCCAGCAGCCCAGCCCGTGGCGGCACTGAAGCTTTCTTT
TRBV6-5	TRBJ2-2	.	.	CASSSGTRIPGELFF	TGTGCCAGCAGTTCCGGGACAAGAATCCCCGGGGAGCTGTTTTTT
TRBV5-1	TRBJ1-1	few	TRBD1	CASSNRQGAGRMEAFF	TGCGCCAGCAGCAACCGACAGGGGGCGGGGAGGATGGAAGCTTTCTTT
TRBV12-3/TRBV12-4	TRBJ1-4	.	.	CASSFIRVEKLFF	TGTGCCAGCAGTTTCATCAGGGTTGAAAAACTGTTTTTT
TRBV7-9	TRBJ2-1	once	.	CASSSQGYNEQFF	TGTGCCAGCAGCAGCCAGGGTTACAATGAGCAGTTCTTC
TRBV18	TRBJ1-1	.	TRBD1	CASSPSQGAVDTEAFF	TGTGCCAGCTCACCTTCCCAGGGGGCCGTGGACACTGAAGCTTTCTTT
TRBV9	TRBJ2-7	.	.	CASSVSPVSYEQYF	TGTGCCAGCAGCGTAAGTCCGGTCTCCTACGAGCAGTACTTC
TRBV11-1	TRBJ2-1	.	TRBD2	CASSLAGGYNEQFF	TGTGCCAGCAGTTTAGCGGGGGGTTACAATGAGCAGTTCTTC
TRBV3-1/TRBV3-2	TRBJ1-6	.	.	CASSSRGVYNSPLHF	TGTGCCAGCAGCTCCAGGGGAGTCTATAATTCACCCCTCCACTTT
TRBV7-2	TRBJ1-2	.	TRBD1	CASSLVGGQAVYGYTF	TGTGCCAGCAGCTTAGTCGGGGGACAGGCCGTCTATGGCTACACCTTC
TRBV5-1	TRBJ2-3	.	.	CASSLAPSRDTQYF	TGCGCCAGCAGCTTGGCCCCTAGCCGAGATACGCAGTATTTT
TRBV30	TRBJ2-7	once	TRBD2	CAWKVGDRGGEQYF	TGTGCCTGGAAGGTCGGGGATCGGGGGGGCGAGCAGTACTTC
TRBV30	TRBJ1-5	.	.	CAWTRGSVDQPQHF	TGTGCCTGGACGCGGGGGAGTGTGGATCAGCCCCAGCATTTT
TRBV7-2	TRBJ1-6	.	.	CASRPDGSSYNSPLHF	TGTGCCAGCAGACCGGACGGGAGCTCCTATAATTCACCCCTCCACTTT
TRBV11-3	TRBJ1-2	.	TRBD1	CASSLPGQDLHYGYTF	TGTGCCAGCAGCCTACCGGGACAGGACCTGCACTATGGCTACACCTTC
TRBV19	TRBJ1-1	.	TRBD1	CASSQGVYTEAFF	TGTGCCAGTAGTCAGGGGGTTTATACTGAAGCTTTCTTT